This TCR beta chain was sequenced for a study of Graves' ophthalmopathy and Graves' hyperthyroidism. Comments on this clonotype: Its antigen is still unknown.

CDR3 regions of TCR beta were amplified from RNA transcripts. First-round RT-PCR used HTBI primers; second-round multiplex PCR followed. One entry per CDR3 protein, called by TCRdb with MiXCR from the multiplex PCR reads. The repertoire includes hundreds of thousands of distinct CDR3 sequences, more than 40% of them detected once, and over 2.5% sits in the top ten. Study results and caveats: Blood was where most expanded thyroid clonotypes above 0.001 frequency also turned up.

The V segment lost 1 base and the J segment 3 bases; nucleotides outside the gene matches: 4. CDR3 size: 16 residues. Per germline, CDR1 SGHNT and CDR2 YENEEA. Out of about 11 ml of fresh peripheral blood, PBMCs were obtained. Sequenced: peripheral blood. This clonotype was obtained from an adult man with Graves' ophthalmopathy. V and J are TRBV11-3 and TRBJ2-2; TRBD2 matches 8 bases. The CDR3 DNA reads TGTGCCAGCAGCTTAGGGGTAGCGGGACACACCGGGGAGCTGTTTTTT. Its translation is CASSLGVAGHTGELFF.